Listed below are T cell receptor beta chains from one sample, sequenced in a study of shared clonotypes between healthy human individuals. TCRdb keeps only in-frame clones here, not all; method: immunoSEQ multiplex PCR. In the table there are under 550,000 clones, approximately 95% of which are singletons. The specimen was naive CD4+ T cells sorted from blood. These receptors all stem from a woman aged 25 to 45 in good health. The CDR3 runs from the conserved cysteine through the conserved F or W. Each record gives: clone size, V gene, D gene, J gene, CDR3 length, CDR3 DNA, CDR3 protein. D genes are given only for firm matches. Only some rows state a clone size, as once, few, many or a class for expanded clones.

NA,TRBV7-3,TRBD1,TRBJ1-1,13,TGTGCCAGCAGCGCCGGGACAGAGGATAAAGCTTTCTTT,CASSAGTEDKAFF
NA,TRBV28,TRBD1,TRBJ1-2,15,TGTGCCAGCAGTCAAATCAGGGGGCGGGACTATGGCTACACCTTC,CASSQIRGRDYGYTF
NA,TRBV5-1,NA,TRBJ1-1,15,TGCGCCAGCAGCAGGGACATAAGCCTGAACACTGAAGCTTTCTTT,CASSRDISLNTEAFF
NA,TRBV5-1,TRBD1,TRBJ2-1,16,TGCGCCAGCAGCCACAGGACAGGCCTATCCTACAATGAGCAGTTCTTC,CASSHRTGLSYNEQFF
NA,TRBV14,NA,TRBJ1-2,14,TGTGCCAGCAGCCGGAGTGGGGTTAACTATGGCTACACCTTC,CASSRSGVNYGYTF
NA,TRBV5-1,NA,TRBJ2-3,13,TGCGCCAGCAGCTTCGGGGGAGCAGATACGCAGTATTTT,CASSFGGADTQYF
NA,TRBV10-3,NA,TRBJ2-7,13,TGTGCCATCAGCCCCGAGGCCGCCTACGAGCAGTACTTC,CAISPEAAYEQYF
NA,TRBV5-1,TRBD1,TRBJ2-5,15,TGCGCCAGCAGCTGGTCAGGGGGCTTTTCAGAGACCCAGTACTTC,CASSWSGGFSETQYF
NA,TRBV27,NA,TRBJ2-1,17,TGTGCCAGCAGTTCGTTAGCACTGAGCAGTTCTGGCCCAGAGCAGTTCTTC,CASSSLALSSSGPEQFF
NA,TRBV29-1,TRBD1,TRBJ1-3,14,TGCAGCGTTGAGACAGGGGGCAAAGGAAACACCATATATTTT,CSVETGGKGNTIYF
NA,TRBV7-6,NA,TRBJ2-7,15,TGTGCCAGCAGCTTAACTAATGCGGGGCCTGGGGAGCAGTACTTC,CASSLTNAGPGEQYF
NA,TRBV5-1,NA,TRBJ1-1,14,TGCGCCAGCAGCTTGGTTTCGGGAAACGCTGAAGCTTTCTTT,CASSLVSGNAEAFF
NA,TRBV28,NA,TRBJ2-4,14,TGTGCCAGCAGTTCCCCCCCTAAAAAAAACATTCAGTACTTC,CASSSPPKKNIQYF
few,TRBV15,NA,TRBJ2-7,13,TGTGCCACCGGGGCAGGGGACTCCTACGAGCAGTACTTC,CATGAGDSYEQYF
NA,TRBV5-8,TRBD2,TRBJ2-2,14,TGTGCCAGCAGCAGCGGGAGGTTGACCGGGGAGCTGTTTTTT,CASSSGRLTGELFF
NA,TRBV9,NA,TRBJ2-3,16,TGTGCCAGCAGCATCACCTCGGGACACCACACAGATACGCAGTATTTT,CASSITSGHHTDTQYF
NA,TRBV5-1,NA,TRBJ2-7,13,TGCGCCAGCAGCTTGACATCCCGGGCTGAGCAGTACTTC,CASSLTSRAEQYF
NA,TRBV6-1,TRBD2,TRBJ2-7,15,TGTGCCAGCACAAAGGGGGCTAGCGGGGAATACGAGCAGTACTTC,CASTKGASGEYEQYF
NA,TRBV11-2,TRBD2,TRBJ2-1,16,TGTGCCAGCAGCCCGAACCGGCCTAGCGGGGACAATGAGCAGTTCTTC,CASSPNRPSGDNEQFF
NA,TRBV5-4,NA,TRBJ2-2,12,TGTGCCAGCAGCCTGAACACGATGGAGCTGTTTTTT,CASSLNTMELFF
NA,TRBV28,NA,TRBJ1-4,16,TGTGCCAGCAGTTCGACCGAGGGTTTAACTAATGAAAAACTGTTTTTT,CASSSTEGLTNEKLFF
NA,TRBV7-9,TRBD1,TRBJ2-7,15,TGTGCCAGCAGCATCCGGGACAGGGACTTTGGCGAGCAGTACTTC,CASSIRDRDFGEQYF
NA,TRBV4-1,NA,TRBJ2-5,16,TGCGCCAGCAGCCAAGCCCAGACCCTGGCAGCGGAGACCCAGTACTTC,CASSQAQTLAAETQYF
NA,TRBV2,NA,TRBJ1-1,13,TGTGCCAGGGTAAGACGGATGAACACTGAAGCTTTCTTT,CARVRRMNTEAFF
NA,TRBV6-5,NA,TRBJ2-2,15,TGTGCCAGCAGTTTGACAGGCTATAACACCGGGGAGCTGTTTTTT,CASSLTGYNTGELFF
NA,TRBV28,TRBD1,TRBJ1-5,15,TGTGCCAGCAGTTCCGGACAGGGAGGGTACCAGCCCCAGCATTTT,CASSSGQGGYQPQHF
NA,TRBV7-9,TRBD2,TRBJ2-1,14,TGTGCCAGCAGCCGCGGGACTAGCGGGAGGGATGAGTTCTTC,CASSRGTSGRDEFF
few,TRBV4-2,NA,TRBJ1-2,14,TGTGCCAGCAGCCAAGATCACGGCAACTATGGCTACACCTTC,CASSQDHGNYGYTF
NA,TRBV5-1,NA,TRBJ1-1,13,TGCGCCAGCAGCCTGGAACCGAGGACTGAAGCTTTCTTT,CASSLEPRTEAFF
NA,TRBV28,TRBD2,TRBJ2-5,20,TGTGCCAGCCTCACCGTTTGGATTAACGGGCTAGCGGGAGCACAAGAGACCCAGTACTTC,CASLTVWINGLAGAQETQYF
NA,TRBV2,NA,TRBJ1-5,13,TGTGCCAGCAGTGACAGGAACAATCAGCCCCAGCATTTT,CASSDRNNQPQHF
NA,TRBV27,NA,TRBJ2-3,13,TGTGCCAGCAGTTTATCATCCCAAGATACGCAGTATTTT,CASSLSSQDTQYF
NA,TRBV29-1,NA,TRBJ1-4,14,TGCAGCGTTGCGCCGACGGGGAGTAATGAAAAACTGTTTTTT,CSVAPTGSNEKLFF
few,TRBV28,NA,TRBJ2-7,15,TGTGCCAGCAGTTCCCCGGGCCTATACTCCTACGAGCAGTACTTC,CASSSPGLYSYEQYF
NA,TRBV5-1,NA,TRBJ1-1,14,TGCGCCAGCAGCAATTCGCAGGGGTTCAAGGAAGCTTTCTTT,CASSNSQGFKEAFF
NA,TRBV5-1,NA,TRBJ1-6,17,TGCGCCAGCAGCTTGGGGGAAGCAGATGAATATAATTCACCCCTCCACTTT,CASSLGEADEYNSPLHF
NA,TRBV7-3,TRBD1,TRBJ1-2,16,TGTGCCAGCAGCCCTTCCTCGGGACAGGGTTTCCCTGGCTACACCTTC,CASSPSSGQGFPGYTF
NA,TRBV28,TRBD1,TRBJ2-7,16,TGTGCCAGCAGAGCTGCCGGGACAGGGGCCCCCTACGAGCAGTACTTC,CASRAAGTGAPYEQYF
once,TRBV6-5,TRBD1,TRBJ1-2,13,TGTGCCAGCAGAGCACAGGGGGCCTCTGGCTACACCTTC,CASRAQGASGYTF
NA,TRBV5-6,TRBD2,TRBJ2-1,15,TGTGCCAGCAGCCTGACTAGCGGGAGAACTAATGAGCAGTTCTTC,CASSLTSGRTNEQFF
NA,TRBV30,NA,TRBJ2-3,14,TGTGCCTGGAGTGGAGGTGTTAGCACAGATACGCAGTATTTT,CAWSGGVSTDTQYF
NA,TRBV4-1,TRBD2,TRBJ2-1,17,TGCGCCAGCAGCCAAGTTCGAGCTAGCGGGCCCTACAATGAGCAGTTCTTC,CASSQVRASGPYNEQFF
NA,TRBV2,TRBD2,TRBJ2-7,15,TGTGCCAGCAGTGCACTAGCGGGAGAACTTTCCGAGCAGTACTTC,CASSALAGELSEQYF
NA,TRBV5-6,NA,TRBJ1-5,14,TGTGCCAGCAGCTGGGGGTGGGGGACCCAGCCCCAGCATTTT,CASSWGWGTQPQHF
NA,TRBV7-9,NA,TRBJ1-1,15,TGTGCCAGCAGGCCCCTAGGAGGGGCGAACGCTGAAGCTTTCTTT,CASRPLGGANAEAFF
NA,TRBV9,NA,TRBJ2-7,15,TGTGCCAGCAGCGTAGCTTTCGGGGATCCCTACGAGCAGTACTTC,CASSVAFGDPYEQYF
NA,TRBV5-6,TRBD2,TRBJ2-2,16,TGTGCCAGCTCGTACGTGGACGGGAGGGGAACCGGGGAGCTGTTTTTT,CASSYVDGRGTGELFF
NA,TRBV19,NA,TRBJ1-1,13,TGTGCCAGTAGTAGAGCGGGGCAAGACGAAGCTTTCTTT,CASSRAGQDEAFF
NA,TRBV5-1,NA,TRBJ2-2,12,TGCGCCAGCAACCGACAAACCGGGGAGCTGTTTTTT,CASNRQTGELFF
NA,TRBV9,TRBD2,TRBJ2-1,15,TGTGCCAGCAGCACACCGGGACTAGCGGCCAATGAGCAGTTCTTC,CASSTPGLAANEQFF
NA,TRBV19,NA,TRBJ2-3,15,TGTGCCAGTAGTATGTCAGTCCAGTACACAGATACGCAGTATTTT,CASSMSVQYTDTQYF
NA,TRBV5-6,NA,TRBJ1-2,13,TGTGCCATAGGGGTGCGGAGCAACTATGGCTACACCTTC,CAIGVRSNYGYTF
NA,TRBV11-2,NA,TRBJ2-5,16,TGTGCCAGCAGCTTAGCCGCGACCGGCCTCGAAGAGACCCAGTACTTC,CASSLAATGLEETQYF
NA,TRBV10-3,NA,TRBJ1-5,15,TGTGCCATCAGTGAGCGGGATGATAGCAATCAGCCCCAGCATTTT,CAISERDDSNQPQHF
NA,TRBV11-2,TRBD1,TRBJ2-2,19,TGTGCCAGCAGCTTTACCTCGGGACAGACGGCATCCAACACCGGGGAGCTGTTTTTT,CASSFTSGQTASNTGELFF
NA,TRBV2,NA,TRBJ1-1,13,TGTGCCAGCAGCCGGGAGCTGAACACTGAAGCTTTCTTT,CASSRELNTEAFF